A single sample gave rise to the 22 T cell receptor beta chains below, sequenced in a study of T cells in Graves' hyperthyroidism and ophthalmopathy. RNA transcripts yielded amplified TCR beta CDR3 regions. First-round RT-PCR targeting the TCR CDR3 was performed with the HTBI primer set. Each CDR3 protein is one row after TCRdb ran MiXCR on the multiplex PCR reads. Of over 250,000 distinct CDR3 sequences in the sample, 25% are singletons; the top ten hold 20% to 30%. Input material: blood. All receptors come from a man aged 40-50 years with Graves' hyperthyroidism that later progressed to Graves' ophthalmopathy.

This clonotype was seen at least ten times. The chain employs TRBV6-5 and TRBJ1-2, with 9 bases aligning to TRBD1. Germline V CDR1 and CDR2: MNHEY, SVGAGI. J lost 6 bases, V lost 10 bases, and 3 bases had no gene match. The CDR3 is made up of 11 amino acids. The CDR3 nucleotides are TGTGCCACCGGGACAGGGAATGGCTACACCTTC. Residues: CATGTGNGYTF.

This clonotype showed up many times. The rearrangement joins TRBV11-3 to TRBJ1-1; D gene unclear. The CDR3 consists of 14 residues. The V end was cut by 3 bases, the J end by 1 base, with 9 bases between. The germline V gene encodes CDR1 SGHNT and CDR2 YENEEA. The CDR3: CASSFLKTNTEAFF. The CDR3 DNA sequence: TGTGCCAGCAGCTTCCTAAAAACGAACACTGAAGCTTTCTTT.

This clonotype was observed a handful of times. This sequence joins TRBV12-3 or TRBV12-4 and TRBJ1-2; D ambiguous. Deletions cut 6 bases from V and 4 bases from J, with 12 bases between. This CDR3 has 13 amino acids. The CDR3 region is CASSSPGSYGYTF. The CDR3 region has the DNA TGTGCCAGCAGCTCCCCAGGATCCTATGGCTACACCTTC.

The V and J genes are TRBV14 and TRBJ2-2; 11 nucleotides agree with TRBD1. V was pared by 4 bases and J by 4 bases, with 8 bases of the junction left unmatched. The CDR3 totals 17 residues. Germline CDR1 reads SGHDN; CDR2 reads FVKESK. The CDR3 nucleotides are TGTGCCAGCAGCCCCTCGCCCGGGACAGGGGGCACCGGGGAGCTGTTTTTT. Protein sequence: CASSPSPGTGGTGELFF.

The chain joins TRBV6-2 or TRBV6-3 to TRBJ1-1; unclear D gene. V was clipped by 3 bases and J by 4 bases, with 9 bases between them. The CDR3 has 13 residues. Germline V gene sequence: CDR1 MNHEY, CDR2 SVGEGT. CDR3 region: CASSYGRVTEAFF. CDR3 sequence (DNA): TGTGCCAGCAGTTATGGTAGAGTCACTGAAGCTTTCTTT.

This clonotype was seen ten or more times. The V call is TRBV27, the J call TRBJ1-1; D uncertain. CDR3 length equals 13 residues. Trimming shortened V by 3 bases and J by 4 bases, and 9 bases separated the two germline ends. Germline CDR1 MNHEY, CDR2 SMNVEV (reference sequence). The CDR3: CASSFGIGTEAFF. In DNA, the CDR3 is TGTGCCAGCAGTTTCGGTATAGGCACTGAAGCTTTCTTT.

This clonotype has ten or more counts. The chain recombines TRBV20-1 with TRBJ2-6; D is ambiguous. Germline-derived CDR1 and CDR2 are DFQATT and SNEGSKA (reference sequence). The CDR3 length is 14 residues. The V end was cut by 6 bases, the J end by 2 bases, with 11 bases between. The CDR3 nucleotides read TGCAGTGCATTAAGGGTCCCTGGGGCCAACGTCCTGACTTTC. Protein product: CSALRVPGANVLTF.

This chain uses TRBV16 with TRBJ2-7, with D hard to call. Deletions cut 0 bases from V and 3 bases from J, with 12 bases between. Germline V lookup: CDR1 KGHSY, CDR2 FQNENV. This CDR3 is 15 amino acids long. CDR3 sequence reads: CASSQSRQAHYEQYF. As DNA, the CDR3 is TGTGCCAGCAGCCAATCTAGGCAGGCCCACTACGAGCAGTACTTC. Full variable domain (outside the CDR3, taken from reference TRBV16 and TRBJ2-7): GEEVAQTPKHLVRGEGQKAKLYCAPIKGHSYVFWYQQVLKNEFKFLISFQNENVFDETGMPKERFSAKCLPNSPCSLEIQATKLEDSAVYFCASSQSRQAHYEQYFGPGTRLTVT.

This CDR3 reads CSVDLGVPEAFF. The CDR3 coding sequence is TGCAGCGTAGACCTAGGGGTTCCTGAAGCTTTCTTT. The chain joins TRBV29-1 to TRBJ1-1; D possibly corresponds to TRBD1 (5 bases). From germline, CDR1 is SQVTM and CDR2 ANQGSEA. V dropped 6 bases and J dropped 6 bases, with 14 bases sitting between them. The CDR3 consists of 12 residues.

This clonotype is deemed medium-sized. The rearrangement links TRBV2 to TRBJ2-5; 8 bases agree with TRBD2. CDR3 length equals 13 residues. Germline V gene lookup returns CDR1 SNHLY and CDR2 FYNNEI. V lost 7 bases to trimming and J lost 4 bases; unmatched junction nucleotides: 5. CDR3 region: CASKREGRETQYF. CDR3 in DNA: TGTGCCAGCAAACGGGAGGGGCGAGAGACCCAGTACTTC.

In this sample, this clonotype turned up many times. The chain combines TRBV5-5 with TRBJ1-1; D perhaps matches TRBD1 (6 bases). V was shortened by 4 bases and J by 4 bases, with 14 bases between the two germline ends. The germline V gene encodes CDR1 SGHKS and CDR2 YYEKEE (reference sequence). The CDR3 covers 14 residues. CDR3 sequence reads: CASSTGTTGTEAFF. CDR3 bases: TGTGCCAGCAGCACCGGGACAACCGGCACTGAAGCTTTCTTT.

A few counts support this clonotype. A junction boundary mismatches the germline segment, possibly from a read error. This chain connects TRBV27 to TRBJ2-7; 8 bases align to TRBD1. There are 15 residues in the CDR3. Germline values: CDR1 MNHEY, CDR2 SMNVEV (reference sequence). This CDR3 reads CASSLGQGAFYEQYF. In DNA form, the CDR3 reads TGTGCTAGCAGTTTAGGGCAGGGGGCTTTCTACGAGCAGTACTTC.

This clonotype has a count of ten or more. The gene calls are TRBV10-3 and TRBJ2-7; 11 bases align to TRBD2. This CDR3 has 13 amino acids. After removal of 11 bases from V and 4 bases from J, the junction contained 7 bases not matched to a gene. In germline, CDR1 is ENHRY, CDR2 SYGVKD. The CDR3 spells CAVRLAGHYEQYF. The CDR3 nucleotides read TGTGCCGTTCGACTAGCGGGACATTACGAGCAGTACTTC.

This clonotype was found many times. V usage is TRBV29-1 and J usage is TRBJ2-7; 11 bases agree with TRBD2. The CDR3 is made up of 15 amino acids. Germline V gives CDR1 SQVTM, CDR2 ANQGSEA. V lost 6 bases and J lost 2; bases outside the gene matches: 9. The CDR3 reads CSVTGLADYPYEQYF. CDR3 in DNA: TGCAGCGTCACGGGACTAGCGGACTATCCCTACGAGCAGTACTTC.

This clonotype was observed many times. The chain links TRBV29-1 to TRBJ2-5; 11 nucleotides align to TRBD2. Germline CDR1 reads SQVTM; CDR2 reads ANQGSEA. The V gene end was trimmed by 5 bases and the J gene end by 5 bases; junction bases not matched to a gene: 10. The CDR3 has 15 residues. The CDR3 region has the DNA TGCAGCGTTCTGGGAGTAGCGGGAGGGGTGGAGACCCAGTACTTC. Amino acid sequence: CSVLGVAGGVETQYF.

This clonotype was observed many times. J is TRBJ2-7 and V is TRBV12-3 or TRBV12-4; 9 bases match TRBD2. Unmatched junction bases numbered 15, after V lost 8 bases and J lost 1 base. CDR3 size: 17 residues. The CDR3 loop is CASATREGISVSYEQYF. CDR3 bases: TGTGCCAGCGCTACGCGGGAGGGGATTTCTGTGTCCTACGAGCAGTACTTC.

This clonotype was observed many times. The V gene is TRBV15, the J gene TRBJ2-7, with 7 nucleotides matching TRBD1. Germline-derived CDR1 and CDR2 are LNHNV and YYDKDF (reference sequence). Trimming took 0 bases from V and 3 from J; bases not matched to a gene: 5. The CDR3 runs to 15 residues. CDR3 loop: CATSRDRDRYYEQYF. In nucleotides, the CDR3 is TGTGCCACCAGCAGAGATAGGGACAGATACTACGAGCAGTACTTC.

This clonotype came up many times. The chain joins TRBV12-5 to TRBJ1-2; unclear D gene. Germline V gene sequence: CDR1 LGHNT, CDR2 FRNRAP. The CDR3 is 14 residues long. V lost 5 bases and J lost 7, with 17 bases in between. The CDR3 DNA is TGTGCTAGTGGTCCGATCCGGGTTTTCGGTGGCTACACCTTC. Protein: CASGPIRVFGGYTF.

The CDR3 reads CASSLVSGGKTDTQYF. DNA for the CDR3: TGTGCCAGCAGCTTGGTGTCGGGAGGCAAGACAGATACGCAGTATTTT. The chain uses TRBV5-4 and TRBJ2-3; 7 bases are a match to TRBD2. With 0 bases clipped from V and 3 bases from J, the junction kept 7 bases outside the gene matches. Looked up from germline, CDR1 is SGHNT and CDR2 is YYREEE (reference sequence). This CDR3 is 16 amino acids long.

This clonotype came up a few times. The CDR3 DNA sequence: TGTGCCAGCAACCCCGTCTCCAGGAACACCTACGAGCAGTACTTC. This sequence encodes CASNPVSRNTYEQYF. The chain joins TRBV28 to TRBJ2-7; D remains ambiguous. CDR1 is MDHEN, CDR2 SYDVKM, per germline. The CDR3 covers 15 residues. With 7 bases removed from V and 2 bases from J, the gap between germline ends came to 18 bases.

This clonotype was observed at least ten times. The genes are TRBV11-2 and TRBJ1-2; unclear D gene. The V gene's germline CDR1 is SGHAT and CDR2 FQNNGV. V lost 6 bases to trimming and J lost 5 bases, with 22 bases between them. This CDR3 has 16 amino acids. The CDR3 here is CASSWPPWIKVYGYTF. The CDR3 nucleotides are TGTGCCAGCAGTTGGCCCCCCTGGATCAAAGTATATGGCTACACCTTC. Filled out from reference TRBV11-2 and TRBJ1-2, the complete variable domain reads EAGVAQSPRYKIIEKRQSVAFWCNPISGHATLYWYQQILGQGPKLLIQFQNNGVVDDSQLPKDRFSAERLKGVDSTLKIQPAKLEDSAVYLCASSWPPWIKVYGYTFGSGTRLTVV.

J is TRBJ1-1 and V is TRBV7-9; tentative D call: TRBD1 (6 bases). The V gene lost 5 bases and the J gene lost 4 bases, with 14 bases spanning the gap. The CDR3 has 14 amino acids. Germline CDR1 is SEHNR and CDR2 is FQNEAQ (reference sequence). The CDR3 nucleotides are TGTGCCAGCAGCCGCGACAGGCTTAGCACTGAAGCTTTCTTT. This translates into CASSRDRLSTEAFF.